Shown below are 24 T cell receptor beta chains from a single sample sequenced in a study of T cells in Graves' hyperthyroidism and ophthalmopathy (dated by TCRdb to the late 2010s). Library creation used multiplex PCR. Sequencing was carried out with an Illumina HiSeq 2000. The TCR beta CDR3 regions were amplified from RNA transcripts. For the first round of RT-PCR on the TCR CDR3, the HTBI primer set was used together with the Qiagen OneStep RT-PCR kit. In TCRdb, the public reads were trimmed at Q25 with fastp and aligned with MiXCR, with productive beta chains retained. Records with the same CDR3 protein are collapsed into one entry carrying the most frequent genes and DNA. Present in this sample are about 590,000 distinct CDR3 sequences, around a sixth of which were seen just once. The ten largest clones take up 7.3% of the sample. The sample taken for sequencing was blood. The receptors derive from a woman aged 25-40 years with Graves' hyperthyroidism.

This clonotype was found many times. The chain carries TRBV6-2 or TRBV6-3 and TRBJ2-1; perhaps TRBD2 as D (5 bases). CDR1 and CDR2 (germline): MNHEY, SVGEGT. There are 14 residues in the CDR3. Trimming shortened V by 3 bases and J by 2 bases, and 8 bases separated the two germline ends. CDR3 DNA: TGTGCCAGCAGTTATTTTAGCGCCTACAATGAGCAGTTCTTC. Amino acid sequence: CASSYFSAYNEQFF.

There are many counts of this clonotype. The chain couples TRBV30 to TRBJ1-5; D is possibly TRBD1 (6 bases). The V and J ends lost 1 base and 0 bases respectively, with 13 bases between them. The CDR3 loop spans 16 amino acids. The germline gives CDR1 GTSNPN, CDR2 SVGIG (reference sequence). CDR3: CAWSGGRGYSNQPQHF. CDR3 bases: TGTGCCTGGAGTGGGGGGCGGGGTTATAGCAATCAGCCCCAGCATTTT.

Only a few counts were recorded for this clonotype. The chain couples TRBV5-1 to TRBJ2-5, with TRBD1 identical over 8 bases. Trimming removed 2 bases from V and 5 bases from J; junction bases left unmatched: 8. This CDR3 contains 15 residues. Germline values: CDR1 SGHRS, CDR2 YFSETQ. CDR3 residues: CASSLSDRAWETQYF. The CDR3 bases are TGCGCCAGCAGCTTATCGGACAGGGCGTGGGAGACCCAGTACTTC.

This clonotype was seen a handful of times. The rearrangement links TRBV28 to TRBJ1-4; D remains ambiguous. V lost 2 bases, J lost 8 bases, and 12 bases lay in between. This CDR3 region has 14 residues. Germline lookup yields CDR1 MDHEN and CDR2 SYDVKM. The CDR3 region is CASSLEARWEKLFF. The DNA for the CDR3 is TGTGCCAGCAGTTTAGAGGCGAGGTGGGAAAAACTGTTTTTT.

This clonotype was seen more than once but under ten times. V gene TRBV7-2 combines with J gene TRBJ2-7; TRBD1 aligns across 9 bases. The CDR3 totals 16 residues. In germline, CDR1 is SGHTA, CDR2 FQGNSA. Trimming took 4 bases from V and 3 from J; bases not matched to a gene: 10. CDR3 sequence (DNA): TGTGCCAGCAGCTCCCGCGGTGGGACAGGGAACTACGAGCAGTACTTC. This gives the protein CASSSRGGTGNYEQYF.

Ten or more counts support this clonotype. J is TRBJ2-7 and V is TRBV7-9, with D possibly being TRBD2 (6 bases). The CDR3 contains 15 residues. The V end was cut by 2 bases, the J end by 1 base, with 12 bases between. The germline gives CDR1 SEHNR, CDR2 FQNEAQ (reference sequence). The CDR3 is CASSLYSEGSYEQYF. CDR3 nucleotides: TGTGCCAGCAGCTTATATTCGGAGGGGTCCTACGAGCAGTACTTC.

This chain links TRBV5-6 with TRBJ2-1; D call uncertain. This CDR3 is built from 11 residues. Germline assignment: CDR1 SGHDT and CDR2 YYEEEE. Trimming cost V 1 base and J 9 bases, with 5 bases left between them. CDR3 amino acids: CASSLKIEQFF. CDR3 bases: TGTGCCAGCAGCTTGAAGATTGAGCAGTTCTTC.

This clonotype was recorded many times. This chain links TRBV7-9 with TRBJ1-1, with 9 bases matching TRBD1. Germline CDR1 reads SEHNR; CDR2 reads FQNEAQ (reference sequence). The J segment lost 2 bases and the V segment lost 4 bases, leaving 5 bases of the junction unmatched. This CDR3 is built from 15 residues. The CDR3 region has the DNA TGTGCCAGCAGCTCGTGGGGACAGGGTAACACTGAAGCTTTCTTT. Protein product: CASSSWGQGNTEAFF.

Of note for this clonotype: A much larger clone lies a single base off, so this may be a read error. The rearrangement links TRBV24-1 to TRBJ2-1; D is possibly TRBD2 (5 bases). Germline assignment: CDR1 KGHDR and CDR2 SFDVKD. This CDR3 spans 14 amino acids. V lost 6 bases and J lost 10, with 18 bases in between. CDR3 residues: CATSNGPEPGEQFF. CDR3 nucleotide sequence: TGTGCCACCAGTAATGGGCCTGAACCGGGGGAGCAGTTCTTC.

This clonotype was found many times. The chain has TRBV12-3 or TRBV12-4 and TRBJ2-7; TRBD2 matches at 13 bases. V shed 5 bases and J 0 bases; nucleotides not matched to a gene: 1. The CDR3 covers 15 residues. For the CDR3, the DNA is TGTGCCAGCAGTCGACTAGCGGGAGGCTCCTACGAGCAGTACTTC. This codes for CASSRLAGGSYEQYF.

This clonotype appeared many times. This chain connects TRBV13 to TRBJ2-4, with TRBD2 matching 11 bases. The CDR3 extends over 16 amino acids. Germline V gene lookup returns CDR1 PRHDT and CDR2 FYEKMQ (reference sequence). The V and J ends lost 2 bases and 6 bases, in that order; junction bases with no gene match: 6. CDR3 protein: CASSLLGTSGVNIQYF. The CDR3 DNA sequence: TGTGCCAGCAGCTTATTAGGGACTAGCGGTGTAAACATTCAGTACTTC.

The sample holds many counts of this clonotype. The chain is built from TRBV12-3 or TRBV12-4 and TRBJ1-4; 8 bases are a match to TRBD1. The junction had 11 bases not matched to a gene; V was cut back by 6 bases and J by 8 bases. The CDR3 is made up of 15 amino acids. The CDR3 nucleotides are TGTGCCAGCAGCTTCAGGGGGCGTCTTAACGAAAAACTGTTTTTT. Translating it yields CASSFRGRLNEKLFF.

This CDR3 is CASSDHYTSQGVDTQYF. CDR3 DNA sequence: TGTGCCAGCAGTGACCATTACACTTCACAAGGGGTGGATACGCAGTATTTT. The chain carries TRBV25-1 and TRBJ2-3; D may be TRBD1 (5 bases). Between the trimmed V and J ends, which lost 3 bases and 6 bases, there was a span of 22 bases. From germline, CDR1 is MGHDK and CDR2 SYGVNS. The CDR3 has 17 residues.

At least ten counts were recorded for this clonotype. This chain joins TRBV11-3 and TRBJ1-1; D gene unclear. CDR3 length equals 13 residues. V shed 5 bases and J shed 5 bases, with 12 bases lying between them. In germline, CDR1 is SGHNT, CDR2 YENEEA. CDR3 region: CASSRRMETEAFF. Written as DNA, the CDR3 is TGTGCCAGCAGCCGGCGGATGGAGACTGAAGCTTTCTTT.

This clonotype was seen only a few times. This chain connects TRBV11-2 to TRBJ2-7; possible D gene TRBD2, 6 bases. Deletions cut 6 bases from V and 6 bases from J, with 15 bases between. CDR3 length equals 13 residues. Germline-derived CDR1 and CDR2 are SGHAT and FQNNGV. CDR3 protein: CASRGGQGSEQYF. The CDR3 nucleotides read TGTGCCAGCAGGGGGGGTCAGGGCAGCGAGCAGTACTTC.

This clonotype was found many times. The CDR3: CASSSGRTLYEQYF. The CDR3 bases are TGCGCCAGCAGCTCGGGCAGAACCCTCTACGAGCAGTACTTC. The rearrangement joins TRBV5-1 to TRBJ2-7; D ambiguous. The CDR3 covers 14 residues. Looked up from germline, CDR1 is SGHRS and CDR2 is YFSETQ. Deletions cut 3 bases from V and 3 bases from J, with 13 bases between.

This clonotype was seen repeatedly, ten times or more. The rearrangement links TRBV7-3 to TRBJ2-7; TRBD2 is a possible D gene (5 bases). Germline CDR1 reads SGHTA; CDR2 reads FQGTGA. V was trimmed by 0 bases and J by 6 bases, leaving 9 bases between them. The CDR3 is 13 residues long. The CDR3 nucleotides read TGTGCCAGCAGCTTAACGTTGGCGGGCGAGCAGTACTTC. It specifies CASSLTLAGEQYF.

This clonotype was seen more than once but under ten times. The chain carries TRBV9 and TRBJ2-5; the D call may be TRBD1 or TRBD2 (5 bases each). The germline gives CDR1 SGDLS, CDR2 YYNGEE. The CDR3 contains 17 residues. Between the trimmed V and J ends, which lost 0 bases and 7 bases, there was a span of 22 bases. Written as DNA, the CDR3 is TGTGCCAGCAGCGTAGCTTCGGAGGCAGCTTATGGGGGGACCCAGTACTTC. As protein: CASSVASEAAYGGTQYF. The whole variable domain, filled in from reference TRBV9 and TRBJ2-5, reads DSGVTQTPKHLITATGQRVTLRCSPRSGDLSVYWYQQSLDQGLQFLIQYYNGEERAKGNILERFSAQQFPDLHSELNLSSLELGDSALYFCASSVASEAAYGGTQYFGPGTRLLVL.

The chain links TRBV15 to TRBJ1-5; D not resolved. CDR3 size: 13 residues. CDR1 is LNHNV, CDR2 YYDKDF, per germline (reference sequence). V dropped 0 bases and J dropped 3 bases, with 3 bases sitting between them. The DNA of the CDR3 is TGTGCCACCAGCAGAGACATCAATCAGCCCCAGCATTTT. This codes for CATSRDINQPQHF.

Ten or more counts support this clonotype. The chain links TRBV11-2 to TRBJ2-3; TRBD2 aligns across 8 bases. The germline gives CDR1 SGHAT, CDR2 FQNNGV. V gave up 3 bases and J gave up 3 bases; unmatched junction bases: 2. CDR3 length: 14 amino acids. CDR3 sequence (DNA): TGTGCCAGCAGCTTTAGCGGGATAACAGATACGCAGTATTTT. Encoded protein: CASSFSGITDTQYF.

The chain joins TRBV10-1 to TRBJ2-1, with TRBD2 matching over 11 bases. There are 14 residues in the CDR3. Germline loops: CDR1 WNHNN, CDR2 SYGVQD (reference sequence). V gave up 8 bases and J gave up 4 bases; unmatched junction bases: 4. The CDR3 protein is CASPTSGVYNEQFF. CDR3 coding DNA: TGCGCCAGCCCGACTAGCGGGGTATACAATGAGCAGTTCTTC.

The J gene is TRBJ1-1, the V gene TRBV4-2; perhaps TRBD1 as D (5 bases). Per the germline V gene, CDR1 is LGHNA and CDR2 is YNFKEQ. Deletions cut 4 bases from V and 0 bases from J, with 12 bases between. CDR3 size: 15 residues. The CDR3 coding sequence is TGTGCCAGCAGCCTCCCAGGGAAAATGAACACTGAAGCTTTCTTT. Translated, it gives CASSLPGKMNTEAFF.

The chain joins TRBV13 to TRBJ2-7; possible D gene TRBD2, 5 bases. CDR1 PRHDT and CDR2 FYEKMQ come from the germline V gene (reference sequence). The V end was cut by 4 bases, the J end by 0 bases, with 16 bases between. The CDR3 consists of 16 residues. The CDR3 protein is CASSSGSAGSSYEQYF. DNA of the CDR3: TGTGCCAGCAGCTCGGGCTCCGCGGGCAGCTCCTACGAGCAGTACTTC. The entire variable domain, with the rest obtained from reference TRBV13 and TRBJ2-7, is as follows: AAGVIQSPRHLIKEKRETATLKCYPIPRHDTVYWYQQGPGQDPQFLISFYEKMQSDKGSIPDRFSAQQFSDYHSELNMSSLELGDSALYFCASSSGSAGSSYEQYFGPGTRLTVT.

In this sample, this clonotype turned up a few times. A single base separates this from a much larger clone, so it may be a read error. J is TRBJ2-1 and V is TRBV30, with D perhaps being TRBD1 or TRBD2 (5 bases each). CDR3 length equals 11 residues. Germline values: CDR1 GTSNPN, CDR2 SVGIG (reference sequence). CDR3 loop: CAFSWGNEQSF. DNA for the CDR3: TGTGCCTTCTCTTGGGGGAATGAGCAGTCCTTC.